This is a list of T cell receptor beta chains from one sample in a study of T-cell memory formation after mild COVID-19. TCRdb re-called the 5' RACE reads with MiXCR, one entry per CDR3 protein. This sample has around 200,000 distinct CDR3 sequences; 27% occur once, and the top ten carry about an eighth. Source material: PBMCs or a T cell subset sorted from them (not recorded which). Source of these receptors: an adult woman who had mild COVID-19 (a few samples of this study predate the infection). Cell type and time point are not known. Each CDR3 is given with its conserved first and last residue. A D gene is named only where the DNA matches it firmly. Only some rows state a clone size, as once, few, many or a class for expanded clones.

d_call	v_call	clone_size	j_call	cdr3_aa	cdr3_nt
.	TRBV9	few	TRBJ2-3	CASSAGTGTDTQYF	TGTGCCAGCAGCGCGGGGACTGGCACAGATACGCAGTATTTT
.	TRBV18	.	TRBJ1-1	CASSPGVQGYTEAFF	TGTGCCAGCTCACCAGGGGTGCAGGGTTACACTGAAGCTTTCTTT
TRBD1	TRBV12-3/TRBV12-4	once	TRBJ2-1	CASRDDPGQGYNEQFF	TGTGCCAGCAGAGACGATCCGGGACAGGGGTACAATGAGCAGTTCTTC
TRBD2	TRBV20-1	many	TRBJ2-3	CSALTGGADTQYF	TGCAGTGCTCTTACGGGAGGCGCAGATACGCAGTATTTT
TRBD1	TRBV30	few	TRBJ1-6	CAWREWTGAPNSPLHF	TGTGCCTGGAGGGAATGGACAGGGGCACCGAATTCACCCCTCCACTTT
.	TRBV20-1	.	TRBJ2-3	CSARAGGADTQYF	TGCAGTGCTAGGGCGGGTGGGGCAGATACGCAGTATTTT
.	TRBV12-3/TRBV12-4	.	TRBJ1-1	CASSFSGGTEAFF	TGTGCCAGCAGTTTTTCGGGGGGCACTGAAGCTTTCTTT
.	TRBV7-2	.	TRBJ1-2	CASTLAGGPPYGYTF	TGTGCCAGCACCCTAGCCGGGGGCCCCCCGTATGGCTACACCTTC
.	TRBV3-1	.	TRBJ2-7	CASSQVAGLVYEQYF	TGTGCCAGCAGCCAAGTGGCGGGATTGGTCTACGAGCAGTACTTC
.	TRBV24-1	few	TRBJ2-3	CATSDLASASTDTQYF	TGTGCCACCAGTGATTTGGCTAGCGCAAGCACAGATACGCAGTATTTT
TRBD1	TRBV4-3	.	TRBJ2-3	CASSQLPPTGSTDTQYF	TGCGCCAGCAGCCAACTTCCCCCGACAGGGAGCACAGATACGCAGTATTTT
.	TRBV4-2	.	TRBJ1-4	CASSQAPGGDGEKLFF	TGTGCCAGCAGCCAAGCCCCGGGAGGGGATGGCGAAAAACTGTTTTTT
.	TRBV21-1	few	TRBJ2-7	CASSKVSGSNPSYEQYF	TGTGCCAGCAGCAAAGTCTCGGGGAGCAACCCATCCTACGAGCAGTACTTC
.	TRBV18	.	TRBJ1-1	CASSPGGVRTEAFF	TGTGCCAGCTCACCTGGTGGGGTAAGGACTGAAGCTTTCTTT
.	TRBV14	few	TRBJ1-1	CASSQSGETSNTEAFF	TGTGCCAGCAGCCAATCTGGTGAGACATCCAACACTGAAGCTTTCTTT
TRBD1	TRBV7-9	many	TRBJ1-2	CASSSQKGQLYGYTF	TGTGCCAGCAGCTCACAGAAGGGACAGCTCTATGGCTACACCTTC
.	TRBV24-1	.	TRBJ2-2	CATSDRSTGELFF	TGTGCCACCAGTGATAGATCTACCGGGGAGCTGTTTTTT
.	TRBV11-2	.	TRBJ2-5	CASRTLGEETQYF	TGTGCCAGCAGGACCCTAGGGGAAGAGACCCAGTACTTC